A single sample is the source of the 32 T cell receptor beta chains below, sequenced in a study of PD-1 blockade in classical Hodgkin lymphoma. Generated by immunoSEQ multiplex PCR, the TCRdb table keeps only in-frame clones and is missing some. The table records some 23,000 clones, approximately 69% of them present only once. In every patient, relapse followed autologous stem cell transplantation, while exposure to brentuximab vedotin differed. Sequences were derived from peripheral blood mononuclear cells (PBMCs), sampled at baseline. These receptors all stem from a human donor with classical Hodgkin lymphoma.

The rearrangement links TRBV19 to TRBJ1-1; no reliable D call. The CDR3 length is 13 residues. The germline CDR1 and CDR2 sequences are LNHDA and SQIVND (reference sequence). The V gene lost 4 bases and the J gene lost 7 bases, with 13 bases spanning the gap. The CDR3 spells CASSRVLGGEAFF. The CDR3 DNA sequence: TGTGCCAGTAGTAGGGTCCTGGGTGGTGAAGCTTTCTTT.

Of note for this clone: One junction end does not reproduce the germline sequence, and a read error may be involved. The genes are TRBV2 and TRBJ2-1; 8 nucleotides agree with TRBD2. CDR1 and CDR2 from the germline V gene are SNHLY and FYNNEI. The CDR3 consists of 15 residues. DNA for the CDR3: TGTGCCAGCAGCCCCCCCGGAGCGGGGGTCAATAAGCAGTTCTTC. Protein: CASSPPGAGVNKQFF.

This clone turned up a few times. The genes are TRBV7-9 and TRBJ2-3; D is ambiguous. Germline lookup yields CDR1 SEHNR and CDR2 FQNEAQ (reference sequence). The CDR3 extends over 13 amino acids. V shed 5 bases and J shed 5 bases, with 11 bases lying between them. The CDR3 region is CASSPVNLDTQYF. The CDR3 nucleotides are TGTGCCAGCAGCCCCGTTAACTTAGATACGCAGTATTTT.

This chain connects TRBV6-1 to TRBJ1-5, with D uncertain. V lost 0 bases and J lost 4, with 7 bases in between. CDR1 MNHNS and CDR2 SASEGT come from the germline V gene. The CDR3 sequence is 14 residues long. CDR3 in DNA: TGTGCCAGCAGTGAAGCTGAGAGGAATCAGCCCCAGCATTTT. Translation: CASSEAERNQPQHF.

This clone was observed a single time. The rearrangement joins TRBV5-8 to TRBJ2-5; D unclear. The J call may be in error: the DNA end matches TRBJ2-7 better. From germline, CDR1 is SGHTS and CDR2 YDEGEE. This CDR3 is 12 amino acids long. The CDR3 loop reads CASSFSSYEQYF. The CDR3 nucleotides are TGTGCCAGCAGCTTTTCATCCTACGAGCAGTACTTC.

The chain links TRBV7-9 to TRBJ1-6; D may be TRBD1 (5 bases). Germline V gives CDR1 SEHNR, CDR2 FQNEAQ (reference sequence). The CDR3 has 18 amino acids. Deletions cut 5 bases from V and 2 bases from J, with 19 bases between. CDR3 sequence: CASSLRDPGTPYNSPLHF. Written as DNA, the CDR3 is TGTGCCAGCAGCCTGCGAGACCCCGGGACTCCCTATAATTCACCCCTCCACTTT.

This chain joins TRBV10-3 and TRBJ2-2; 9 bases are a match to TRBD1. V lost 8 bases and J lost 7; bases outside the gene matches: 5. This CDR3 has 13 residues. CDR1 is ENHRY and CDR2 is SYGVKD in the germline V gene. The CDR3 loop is CAISGGQGGELFF. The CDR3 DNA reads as TGTGCCATCTCGGGGGGACAGGGCGGGGAGCTGTTTTTT.

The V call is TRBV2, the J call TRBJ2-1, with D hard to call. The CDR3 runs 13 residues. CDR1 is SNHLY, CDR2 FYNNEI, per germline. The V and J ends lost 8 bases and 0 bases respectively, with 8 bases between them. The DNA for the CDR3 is TGTGCCAGCCAGGCCGGCTCCTACAATGAGCAGTTCTTC. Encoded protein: CASQAGSYNEQFF.

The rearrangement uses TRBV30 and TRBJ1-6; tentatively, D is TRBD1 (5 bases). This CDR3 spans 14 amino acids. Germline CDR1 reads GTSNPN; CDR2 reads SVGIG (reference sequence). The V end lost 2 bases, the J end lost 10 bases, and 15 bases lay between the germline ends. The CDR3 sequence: CAWSNGGKESPLHF. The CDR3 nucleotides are TGTGCCTGGAGTAACGGGGGTAAAGAATCACCCCTCCACTTT.

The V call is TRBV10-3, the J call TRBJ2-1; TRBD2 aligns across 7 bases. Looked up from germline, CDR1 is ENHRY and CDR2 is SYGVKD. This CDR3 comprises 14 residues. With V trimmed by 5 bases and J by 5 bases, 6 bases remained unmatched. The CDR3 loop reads CAISLNLADNEQFF. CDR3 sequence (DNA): TGTGCCATCAGTCTGAATCTAGCGGACAATGAGCAGTTCTTC.

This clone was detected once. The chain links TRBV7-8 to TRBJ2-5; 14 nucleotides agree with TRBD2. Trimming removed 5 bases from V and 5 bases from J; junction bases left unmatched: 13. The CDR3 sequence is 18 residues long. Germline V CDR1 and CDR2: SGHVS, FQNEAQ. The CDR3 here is CASSPMGLAGVLGETQYF. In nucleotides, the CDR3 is TGTGCCAGCAGCCCAATGGGACTAGCGGGGGTTCTGGGGGAGACCCAGTACTTC.

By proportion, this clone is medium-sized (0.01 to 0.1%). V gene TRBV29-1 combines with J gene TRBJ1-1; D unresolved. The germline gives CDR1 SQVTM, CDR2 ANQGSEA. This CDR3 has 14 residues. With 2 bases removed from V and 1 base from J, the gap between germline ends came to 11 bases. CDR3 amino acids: CSVEQLATNTEAFF. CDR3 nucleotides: TGCAGCGTTGAACAGCTCGCTACGAACACTGAAGCTTTCTTT.

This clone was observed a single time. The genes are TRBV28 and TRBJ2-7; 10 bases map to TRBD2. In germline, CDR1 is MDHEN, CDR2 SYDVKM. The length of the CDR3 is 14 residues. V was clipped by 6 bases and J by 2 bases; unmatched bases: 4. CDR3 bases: TGTGCCAGCAGATTAGCGGGGGGAACCTACGAGCAGTACTTC. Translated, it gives CASRLAGGTYEQYF.

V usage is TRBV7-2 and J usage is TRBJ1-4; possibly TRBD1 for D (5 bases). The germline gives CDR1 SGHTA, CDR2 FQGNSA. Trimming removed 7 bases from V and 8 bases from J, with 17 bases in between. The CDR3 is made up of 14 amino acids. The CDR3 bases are TGTGCCAGCACCACAGACAGTGGAGGAGAAAAACTGTTTTTT. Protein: CASTTDSGGEKLFF.

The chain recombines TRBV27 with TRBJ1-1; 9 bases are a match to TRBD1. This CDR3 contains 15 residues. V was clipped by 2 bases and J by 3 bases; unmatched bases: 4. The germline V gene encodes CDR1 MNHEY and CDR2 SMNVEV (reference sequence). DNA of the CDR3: TGTGCCAGCAGTTTAACAGGGGGCTCTGACACTGAAGCTTTCTTT. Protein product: CASSLTGGSDTEAFF.

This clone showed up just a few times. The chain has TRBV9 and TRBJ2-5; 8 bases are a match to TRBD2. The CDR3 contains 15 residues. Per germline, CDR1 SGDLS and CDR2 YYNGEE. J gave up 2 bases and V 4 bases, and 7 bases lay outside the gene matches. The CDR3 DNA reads TGTGCCAGCAGCCCCCGTAGCGGGGAGCAAGAGACCCAGTACTTC. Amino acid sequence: CASSPRSGEQETQYF. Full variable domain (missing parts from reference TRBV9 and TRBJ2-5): DSGVTQTPKHLITATGQRVTLRCSPRSGDLSVYWYQQSLDQGLQFLIQYYNGEERAKGNILERFSAQQFPDLHSELNLSSLELGDSALYFCASSPRSGEQETQYFGPGTRLLVL.

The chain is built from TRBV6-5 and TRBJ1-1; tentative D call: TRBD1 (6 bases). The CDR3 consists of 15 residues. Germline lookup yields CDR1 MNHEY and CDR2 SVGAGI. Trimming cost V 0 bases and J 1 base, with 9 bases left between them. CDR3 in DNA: TGTGCCAGCAGTTACTCGATACAGGGGAACACTGAAGCTTTCTTT. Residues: CASSYSIQGNTEAFF.

CDR3 sequence: CASSLGQGAGNTIYF. The CDR3 DNA is TGCGCCAGCAGCTTGGGACAGGGGGCTGGAAACACCATATATTTT. The chain is built from TRBV5-1 and TRBJ1-3, with 9 bases that match TRBD1. The germline V gene has CDR1 SGHRS and CDR2 YFSETQ. The CDR3 runs to 15 residues. V lost 0 bases and J lost 2; bases outside the gene matches: 0.

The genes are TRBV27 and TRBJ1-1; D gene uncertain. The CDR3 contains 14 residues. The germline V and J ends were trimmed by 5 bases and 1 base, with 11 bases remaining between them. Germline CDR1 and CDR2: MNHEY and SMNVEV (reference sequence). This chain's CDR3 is CASSLVASNTEAFF. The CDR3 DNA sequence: TGTGCCAGCAGTCTGGTGGCGTCGAACACTGAAGCTTTCTTT.

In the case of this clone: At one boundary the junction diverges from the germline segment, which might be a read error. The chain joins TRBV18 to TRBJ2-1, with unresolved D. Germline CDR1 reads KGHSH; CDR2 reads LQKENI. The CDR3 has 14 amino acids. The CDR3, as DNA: TGTGCCAGCTCCCCACAGAGCTCCTACAATGAGCAGTTCTTC. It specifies CASSPQSSYNEQFF.

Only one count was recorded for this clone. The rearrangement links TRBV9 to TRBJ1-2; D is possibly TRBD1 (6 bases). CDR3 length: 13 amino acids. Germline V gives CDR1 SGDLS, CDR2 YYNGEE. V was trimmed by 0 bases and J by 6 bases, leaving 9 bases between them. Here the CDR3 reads CASSVGGADGYTF. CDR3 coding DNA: TGTGCCAGCAGCGTAGGGGGGGCGGATGGCTACACCTTC. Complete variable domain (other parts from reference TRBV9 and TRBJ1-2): DSGVTQTPKHLITATGQRVTLRCSPRSGDLSVYWYQQSLDQGLQFLIQYYNGEERAKGNILERFSAQQFPDLHSELNLSSLELGDSALYFCASSVGGADGYTFGSGTRLTVV.

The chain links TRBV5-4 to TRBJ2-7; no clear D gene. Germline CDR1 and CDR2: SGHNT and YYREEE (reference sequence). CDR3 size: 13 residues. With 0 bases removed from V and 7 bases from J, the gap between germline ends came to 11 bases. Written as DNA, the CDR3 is TGTGCCAGCAGCTTGGTGTCGGCTACGGAGCAGTACTTC. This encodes CASSLVSATEQYF.

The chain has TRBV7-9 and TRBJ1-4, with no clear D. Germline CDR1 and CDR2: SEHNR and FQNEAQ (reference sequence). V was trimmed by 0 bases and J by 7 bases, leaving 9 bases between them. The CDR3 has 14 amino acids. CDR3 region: CASSLAGKGEKLFF. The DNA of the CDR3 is TGTGCCAGCAGCTTAGCAGGGAAGGGTGAAAAACTGTTTTTT.

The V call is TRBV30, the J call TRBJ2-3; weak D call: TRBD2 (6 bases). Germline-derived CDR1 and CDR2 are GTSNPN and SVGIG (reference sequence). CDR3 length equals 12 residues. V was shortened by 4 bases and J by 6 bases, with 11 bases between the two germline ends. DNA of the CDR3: TGTGCCTGGAACGGGGGAGGCGATACGCAGTATTTT. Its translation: CAWNGGGDTQYF.

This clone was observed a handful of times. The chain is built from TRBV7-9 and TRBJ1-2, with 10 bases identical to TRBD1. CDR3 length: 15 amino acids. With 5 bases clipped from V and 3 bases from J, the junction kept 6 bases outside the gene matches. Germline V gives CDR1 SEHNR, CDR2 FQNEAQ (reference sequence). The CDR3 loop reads CASSPLTGGHYGYTF. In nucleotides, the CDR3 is TGTGCCAGCAGCCCCCTGACAGGGGGCCACTATGGCTACACCTTC.

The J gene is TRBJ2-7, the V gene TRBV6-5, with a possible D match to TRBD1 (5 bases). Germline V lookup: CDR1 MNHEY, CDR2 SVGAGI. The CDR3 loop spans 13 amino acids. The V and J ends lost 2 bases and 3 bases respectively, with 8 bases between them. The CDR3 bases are TGTGCCAGCAGTTACGATCAGGGCTACGAGCAGTACTTC. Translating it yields CASSYDQGYEQYF.

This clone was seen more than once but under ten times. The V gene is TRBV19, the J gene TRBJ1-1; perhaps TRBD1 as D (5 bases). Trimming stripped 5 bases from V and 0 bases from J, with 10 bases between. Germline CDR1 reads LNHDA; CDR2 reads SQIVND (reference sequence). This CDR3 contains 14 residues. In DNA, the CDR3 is TGTGCCAGTAGTTTTGGGACGATGAACACTGAAGCTTTCTTT. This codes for CASSFGTMNTEAFF.

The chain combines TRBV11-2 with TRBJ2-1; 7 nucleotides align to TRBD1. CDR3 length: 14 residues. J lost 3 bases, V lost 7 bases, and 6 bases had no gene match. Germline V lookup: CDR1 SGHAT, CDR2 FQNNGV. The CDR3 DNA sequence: TGTGCCAGCACCCAGACAGGGTACTACAATGAGCAGTTCTTC. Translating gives CASTQTGYYNEQFF.

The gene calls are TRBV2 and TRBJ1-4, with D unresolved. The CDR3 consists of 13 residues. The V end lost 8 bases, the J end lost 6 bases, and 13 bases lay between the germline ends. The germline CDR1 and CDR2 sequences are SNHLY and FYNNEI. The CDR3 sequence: CASWVGVDEKLFF. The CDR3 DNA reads TGTGCCAGCTGGGTCGGGGTGGATGAAAAACTGTTTTTT.

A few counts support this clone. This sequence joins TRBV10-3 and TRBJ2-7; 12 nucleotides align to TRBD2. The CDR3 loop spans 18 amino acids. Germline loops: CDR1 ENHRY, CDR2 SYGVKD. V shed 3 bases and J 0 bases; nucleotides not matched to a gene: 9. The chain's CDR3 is CAISESPRTSGVSYEQYF. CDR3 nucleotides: TGTGCCATCAGTGAATCCCCCAGGACTAGCGGGGTCTCCTACGAGCAGTACTTC.

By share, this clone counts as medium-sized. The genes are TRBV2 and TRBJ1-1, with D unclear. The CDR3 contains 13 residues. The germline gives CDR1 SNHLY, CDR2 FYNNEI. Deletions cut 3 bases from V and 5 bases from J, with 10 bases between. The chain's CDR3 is CASSEWGKTEAFF. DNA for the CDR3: TGTGCCAGCAGTGAGTGGGGTAAGACTGAAGCTTTCTTT.

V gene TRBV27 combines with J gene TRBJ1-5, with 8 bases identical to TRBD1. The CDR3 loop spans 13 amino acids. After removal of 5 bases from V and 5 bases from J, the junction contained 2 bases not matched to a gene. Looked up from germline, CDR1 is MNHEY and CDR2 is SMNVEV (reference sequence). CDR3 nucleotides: TGTGCCAGCAGTCAGGGGGCCTATCAGCCCCAGCATTTT. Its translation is CASSQGAYQPQHF.